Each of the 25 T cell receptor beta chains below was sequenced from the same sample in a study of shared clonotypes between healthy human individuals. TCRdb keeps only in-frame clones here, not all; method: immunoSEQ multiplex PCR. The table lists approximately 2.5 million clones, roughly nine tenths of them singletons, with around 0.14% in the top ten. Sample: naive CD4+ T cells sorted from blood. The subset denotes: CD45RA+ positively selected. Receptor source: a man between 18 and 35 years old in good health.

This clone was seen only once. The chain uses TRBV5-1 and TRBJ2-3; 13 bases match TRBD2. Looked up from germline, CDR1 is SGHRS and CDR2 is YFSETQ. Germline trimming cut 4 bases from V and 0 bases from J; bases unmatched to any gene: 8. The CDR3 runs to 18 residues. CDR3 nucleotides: TGCGCCAGCAGCGCAACTAGCGGGGGGGCGCTTAGCACAGATACGCAGTATTTT. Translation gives CASSATSGGALSTDTQYF.

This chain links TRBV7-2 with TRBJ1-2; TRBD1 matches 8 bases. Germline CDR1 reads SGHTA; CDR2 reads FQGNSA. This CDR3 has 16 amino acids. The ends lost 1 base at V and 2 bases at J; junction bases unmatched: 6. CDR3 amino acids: CASSLGGTGLNYGYTF. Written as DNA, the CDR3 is TGTGCCAGCAGCTTAGGAGGGACAGGACTCAACTATGGCTACACCTTC.

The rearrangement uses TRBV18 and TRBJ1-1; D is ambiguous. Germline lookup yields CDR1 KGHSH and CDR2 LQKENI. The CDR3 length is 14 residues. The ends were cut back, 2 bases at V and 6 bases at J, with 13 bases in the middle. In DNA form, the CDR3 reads TGTGCCAGCTCACCAAGGCTGGGGATGGCTGAAGCTTTCTTT. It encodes CASSPRLGMAEAFF.

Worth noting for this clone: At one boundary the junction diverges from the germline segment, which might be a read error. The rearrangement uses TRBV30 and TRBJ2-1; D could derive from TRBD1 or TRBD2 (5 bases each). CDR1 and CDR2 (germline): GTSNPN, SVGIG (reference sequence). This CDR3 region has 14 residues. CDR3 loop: CAWRSRDEGPNWIF. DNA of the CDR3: TGTGCCTGGAGGTCCCGGGACGAGGGGCCCAATTGGATCTTC.

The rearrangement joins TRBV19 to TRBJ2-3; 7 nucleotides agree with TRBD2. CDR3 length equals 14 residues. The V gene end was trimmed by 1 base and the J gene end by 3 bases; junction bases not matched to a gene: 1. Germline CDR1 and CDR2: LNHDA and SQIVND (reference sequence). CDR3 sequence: CASSIARGTDTQYF. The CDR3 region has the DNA TGTGCCAGTAGTATAGCGCGGGGGACAGATACGCAGTATTTT.

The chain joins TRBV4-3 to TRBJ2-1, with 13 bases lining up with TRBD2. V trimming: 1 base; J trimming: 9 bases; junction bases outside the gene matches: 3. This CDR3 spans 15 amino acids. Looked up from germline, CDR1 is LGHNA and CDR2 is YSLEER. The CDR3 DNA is TGCGCCAGCAGCCAAGGGACTAGCGGGAGTGGTGAGCAGTTCTTC. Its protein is CASSQGTSGSGEQFF.

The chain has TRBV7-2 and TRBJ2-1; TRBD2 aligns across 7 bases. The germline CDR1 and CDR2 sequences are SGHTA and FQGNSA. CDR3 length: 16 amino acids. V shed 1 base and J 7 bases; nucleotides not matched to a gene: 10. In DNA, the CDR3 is TGTGCCAGCAGCTTAGGGTGGGAGGGCCTTAAGAATGAGCAGTTCTTC. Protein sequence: CASSLGWEGLKNEQFF.

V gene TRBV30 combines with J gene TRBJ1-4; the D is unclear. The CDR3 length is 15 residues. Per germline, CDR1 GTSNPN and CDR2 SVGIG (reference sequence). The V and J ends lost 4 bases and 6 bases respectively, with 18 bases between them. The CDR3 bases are TGTGCCTGGACCCCGCGACTGAATTTGGATGAAAAACTGTTTTTT. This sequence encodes CAWTPRLNLDEKLFF.

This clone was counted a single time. As DNA, the CDR3 is TGTGCCAGCAGCCAGGGCCTAGCGATCACCTACGAGCAGTACTTC. Encoded protein: CASSQGLAITYEQYF. The chain couples TRBV5-5 to TRBJ2-7; maybe TRBD2 (6 bases). The CDR3 totals 15 residues. Per germline, CDR1 SGHKS and CDR2 YYEKEE (reference sequence). V lost 4 bases, J lost 2 bases, and 16 bases lay in between.

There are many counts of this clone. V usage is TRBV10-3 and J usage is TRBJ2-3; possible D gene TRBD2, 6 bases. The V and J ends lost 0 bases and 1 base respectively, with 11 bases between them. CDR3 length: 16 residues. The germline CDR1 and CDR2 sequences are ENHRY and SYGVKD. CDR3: CAISESTGVGTDTQYF. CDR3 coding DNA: TGTGCCATCAGTGAGTCAACGGGAGTGGGCACAGATACGCAGTATTTT.

In DNA form, the CDR3 reads TGTGCCAGCAGCTCTCCTAGCGGAAGAGATACGCAGTATTTT. Its protein product is CASSSPSGRDTQYF. This chain uses TRBV7-3 with TRBJ2-3; the match to TRBD2 covers 7 bases. The CDR3 has 14 residues. With V trimmed by 4 bases and J by 5 bases, 6 bases remained unmatched. Per the germline V gene, CDR1 is SGHTA and CDR2 is FQGTGA.

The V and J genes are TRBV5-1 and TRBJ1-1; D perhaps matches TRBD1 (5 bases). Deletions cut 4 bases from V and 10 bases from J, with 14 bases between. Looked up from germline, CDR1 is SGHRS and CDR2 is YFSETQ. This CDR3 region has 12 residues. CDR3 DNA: TGCGCCAGCAGCGGGGACGTCCCTCCAGCTTTCTTT. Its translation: CASSGDVPPAFF. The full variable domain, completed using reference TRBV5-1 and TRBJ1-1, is KAGVTQTPRYLIKTRGQQVTLSCSPISGHRSVSWYQQTPGQGLQFLFEYFSETQRNKGNFPGRFSGRQFSNSRSEMNVSTLELGDSALYLCASSGDVPPAFFGQGTRLTVV.

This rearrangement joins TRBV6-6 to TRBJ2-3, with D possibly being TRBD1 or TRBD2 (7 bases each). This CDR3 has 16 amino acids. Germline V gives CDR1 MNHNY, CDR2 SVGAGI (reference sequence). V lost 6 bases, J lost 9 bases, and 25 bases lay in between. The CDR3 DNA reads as TGTGCCAGCAGGGGGGGGACAGTCTTCGGCAGTCAGACGCAGTATTTT. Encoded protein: CASRGGTVFGSQTQYF.

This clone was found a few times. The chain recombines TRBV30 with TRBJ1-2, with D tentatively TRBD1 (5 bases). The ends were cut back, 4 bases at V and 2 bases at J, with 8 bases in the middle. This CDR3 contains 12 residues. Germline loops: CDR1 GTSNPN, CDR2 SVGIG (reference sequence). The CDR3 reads CAWTAGNYGYTF. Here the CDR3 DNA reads TGTGCCTGGACCGCAGGGAACTATGGCTACACCTTC. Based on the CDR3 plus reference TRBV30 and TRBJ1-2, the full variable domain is SQTIHQWPATLVQPVGSPLSLECTVEGTSNPNLYWYRQAAGRGLQLLFYSVGIGQISSEVPQNLSASRPQDRQFILSSKKLLLSDSGFYLCAWTAGNYGYTFGSGTRLTVV.

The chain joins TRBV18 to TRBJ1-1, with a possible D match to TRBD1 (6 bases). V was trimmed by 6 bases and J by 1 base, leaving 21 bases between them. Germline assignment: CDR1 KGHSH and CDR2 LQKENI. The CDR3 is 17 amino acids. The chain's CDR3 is CASSPFQGLTQNTEAFF. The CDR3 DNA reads TGTGCCAGCTCCCCCTTTCAGGGGTTAACCCAGAACACTGAAGCTTTCTTT.

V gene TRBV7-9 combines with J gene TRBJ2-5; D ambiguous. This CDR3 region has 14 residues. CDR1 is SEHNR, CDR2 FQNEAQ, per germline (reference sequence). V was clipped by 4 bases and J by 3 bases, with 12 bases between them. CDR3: CASSSSDREETQYF. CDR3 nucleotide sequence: TGTGCCAGCAGCTCCTCGGACCGAGAAGAGACCCAGTACTTC.

CDR3 nucleotide sequence: TGTGCCAGCAGAAACAGGGATGATGAGCAGTTCTTC. Translated, it gives CASRNRDDEQFF. J is TRBJ2-1 and V is TRBV2; D is perhaps TRBD1 (6 bases). The CDR3 is made up of 12 amino acids. From germline, CDR1 is SNHLY and CDR2 FYNNEI. Between the trimmed V and J ends, which lost 6 bases and 8 bases, there was a span of 11 bases. Based on the CDR3 plus reference TRBV2 and TRBJ2-1, the full variable domain is EPEVTQTPSHQVTQMGQEVILRCVPISNHLYFYWYRQILGQKVEFLVSFYNNEISEKSEIFDDQFSVERPDGSNFTLKIRSTKLEDSAMYFCASRNRDDEQFFGPGTRLTVL.

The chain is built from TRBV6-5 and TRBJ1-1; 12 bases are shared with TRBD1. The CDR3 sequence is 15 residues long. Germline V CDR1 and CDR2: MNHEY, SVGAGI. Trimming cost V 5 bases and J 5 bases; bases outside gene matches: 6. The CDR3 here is CASSLGTGGETEAFF. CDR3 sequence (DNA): TGTGCCAGCAGTCTCGGGACAGGGGGCGAGACTGAAGCTTTCTTT.

In DNA, the CDR3 is TGTGCCAGCAGTGAAGCCCCCGTGGACAGGGCCCCTCAAGAGACCCAGTACTTC. Its translation is CASSEAPVDRAPQETQYF. The gene calls are TRBV2 and TRBJ2-5; 8 bases line up with TRBD1. CDR3 length: 18 residues. The V gene's germline CDR1 is SNHLY and CDR2 FYNNEI. The V and J ends lost 0 bases and 2 bases, in that order; junction bases with no gene match: 11.

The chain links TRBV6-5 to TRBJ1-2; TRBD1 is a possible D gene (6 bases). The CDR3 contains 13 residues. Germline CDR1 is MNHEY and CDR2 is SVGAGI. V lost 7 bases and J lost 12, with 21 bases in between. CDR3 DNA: TGTGCCAGCACCCCCCTCGTAGGGGGGGGCCACACCTTC. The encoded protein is CASTPLVGGGHTF.

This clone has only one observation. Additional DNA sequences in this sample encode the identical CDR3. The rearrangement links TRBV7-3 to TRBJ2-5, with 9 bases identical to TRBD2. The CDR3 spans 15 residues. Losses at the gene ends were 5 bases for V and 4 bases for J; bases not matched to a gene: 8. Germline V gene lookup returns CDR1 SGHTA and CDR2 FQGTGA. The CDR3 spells CASSPGAGGRETQYF. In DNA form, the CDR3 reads TGTGCCAGCAGCCCTGGGGCGGGGGGGCGAGAGACCCAGTACTTC.

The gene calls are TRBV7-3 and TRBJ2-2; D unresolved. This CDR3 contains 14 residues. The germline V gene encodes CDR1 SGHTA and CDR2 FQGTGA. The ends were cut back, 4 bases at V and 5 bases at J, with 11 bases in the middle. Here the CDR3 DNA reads TGTGCCAGCAGCTCTGTCAGAAATACCGGGGAGCTGTTTTTT. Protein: CASSSVRNTGELFF.

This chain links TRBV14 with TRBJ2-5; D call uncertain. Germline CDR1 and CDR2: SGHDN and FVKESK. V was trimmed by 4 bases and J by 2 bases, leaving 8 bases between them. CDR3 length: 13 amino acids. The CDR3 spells CASSRAPQETQYF. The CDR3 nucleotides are TGTGCCAGCAGCCGAGCGCCGCAAGAGACCCAGTACTTC.

CDR3 region: CASSQDGNQPQHF. CDR3 sequence (DNA): TGTGCCAGCAGCCAGGACGGGAATCAGCCCCAGCATTTT. This chain joins TRBV7-6 and TRBJ1-5; D is uncertain. With 5 bases removed from V and 4 bases from J, the gap between germline ends came to 9 bases. CDR1 and CDR2 from the germline V gene are SGHVS and FNYEAQ. The CDR3 has 13 amino acids.

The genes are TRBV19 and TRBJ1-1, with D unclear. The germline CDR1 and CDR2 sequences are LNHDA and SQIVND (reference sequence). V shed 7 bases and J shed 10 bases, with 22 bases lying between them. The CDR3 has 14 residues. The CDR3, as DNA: TGTGCCAGTATCCCGGGTAGTACATCAATAAGAGCTTTCTTT. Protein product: CASIPGSTSIRAFF.